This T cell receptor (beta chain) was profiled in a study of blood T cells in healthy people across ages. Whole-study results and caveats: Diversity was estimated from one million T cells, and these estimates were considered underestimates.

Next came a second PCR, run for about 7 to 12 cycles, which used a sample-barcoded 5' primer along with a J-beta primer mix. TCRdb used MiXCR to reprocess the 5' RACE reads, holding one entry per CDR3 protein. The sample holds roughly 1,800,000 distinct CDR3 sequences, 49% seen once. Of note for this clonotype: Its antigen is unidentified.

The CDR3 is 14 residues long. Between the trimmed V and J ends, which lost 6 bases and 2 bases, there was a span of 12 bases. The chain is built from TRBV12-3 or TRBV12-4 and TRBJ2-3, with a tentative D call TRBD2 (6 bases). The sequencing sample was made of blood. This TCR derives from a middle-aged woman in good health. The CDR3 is CASRRRELTDTQYF. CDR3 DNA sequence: TGTGCCAGCAGGCGGCGGGAACTCACAGATACGCAGTATTTT.